This T cell receptor beta chain was documented in a study of OX40 agonist ivuxolimab in advanced cancers. Study-wide context: Ivuxolimab, an antibody acting as an agonist of OX40 (CD134), was used to treat patients.

CDR1 MRHNA and CDR2 SNTAGT come from the germline V gene. The CDR3 contains 14 residues. The V segment lost 5 bases and the J segment 1 base; nucleotides outside the gene matches: 0. The timepoints at which blood was sampled were baseline, cycle 4 day 1, and cycle 7 day 1. The sample holds one count of this clone. Sequenced by immunoSEQ multiplex PCR; TCRdb stores in-frame clones only, minus some. The top ten hold roughly 23% of the sample, which has some 45,000 clones, about 79% seen once. The TCR comes from an adult with an advanced solid tumor such as melanoma, head and neck, liver or kidney cancer. Sample: CD4+ or CD8+ T cells sorted from blood, taken in a trial of the OX40 agonist ivuxolimab. The chain couples TRBV6-4 to TRBJ2-3; 10 bases line up with TRBD2. The CDR3 bases are TGTGCCAGCAGTCTAGCGGGAGGCACAGATACGCAGTATTTT. It encodes CASSLAGGTDTQYF.